This TCR beta chain emerged from a study of blood T cell repertoires in COVID-19. Study information: Spain, Italy and the United States supplied samples that represented acute and convalescent COVID-19. Sources were T cells, B-cell-depleted T cells, or PBMCs; the material itself was cDNA or gDNA.

Germline V gene sequence: CDR1 LGHNA, CDR2 YNFKEQ. Trimming at V came to 2 bases and at J to 1 base, leaving 8 bases not matched to a gene. There are 17 residues in the CDR3. Seattle enrolled patients during active infection and tracked them longitudinally. This clone was found once. In the authors' workflow: Cell counts per sample came from amplifying reference gene primers. Clones were sequenced by immunoSEQ multiplex PCR, and TCRdb holds only the in-frame ones, with some missing. That table supplies the V and J calls and clone size; D and trimming were determined from the DNA. The sample has some 300,000 clones; roughly nine tenths are singletons.

The specimen sequenced was peripheral blood. V and J are TRBV4-2 and TRBJ1-5; 7 positions agree with TRBD1. This TCR derives from a woman aged 30 to 39 with COVID-19, enrolled during active disease. DNA for the CDR3: TGTGCCAGCAGCCAAACCGACAGGGCGAAGAGCAATCAGCCCCAGCATTTT. Protein: CASSQTDRAKSNQPQHF.